This TCR beta chain was captured by sequencing in a study of cytomegalovirus exposure and HLA in healthy donors. Study in general: Genotyping showed less than 85% of approximately 430 donors falling in the Caucasian-associated ancestry cluster. The study, taken as a whole, reports: Donors belonging to an Asian-associated ancestry cluster reportedly showed fewer N-insertions in productive TCRs than the approximately 700-donor mean, according to what a later analysis found. There were around 160 TCR beta chains listed as cytomegalovirus-associated.

Details on this clone: Antigen unknown. The junction shows a germline mismatch at one end, possibly a read error.

This CDR3 comprises 11 residues. Germline assignment: CDR1 MDHEN and CDR2 SYDVKM. Everyone who donated was a healthy bone marrow donor. PCR primers comprised 60 Vbeta and 13 Jbeta primers. Sequenced by immunoSEQ multiplex PCR; TCRdb stores in-frame clones only, minus some. Of about 94,000 clones in the sample, around 69% were seen once. This TCR came from a young man in good health and CMV-seronegative. Sequencing was performed on PBMCs. The chain couples TRBV28 to TRBJ2-4, with D possibly being TRBD2 (6 bases). The CDR3 spells CASSTAGTDDF. The CDR3, as DNA: TGTGCCAGCAGTACCGCCGGGACTGATGACTTC.